These 5 T cell receptor beta chains originate from one sample sequenced in a study of shared clonotypes between healthy human individuals. Terminally differentiated effector memory CD45RA+ cells were excluded from the naive CD8 cells, which were CD45RO-negative and positively selected for CCR7. This table comes from immunoSEQ multiplex PCR, and its TCRdb copy is limited to in-frame clones, with some not included. The sample contains millions of clones, about 95% of which appear only once. Sequences were obtained from naive CD8+ T cells sorted from blood. The receptors come from a man aged 18 to 29 in good health.

The chain has TRBV6-5 and TRBJ2-5; the D call may be TRBD1 or TRBD2 (5 bases each). The CDR3 contains 14 residues. CDR1 is MNHEY, CDR2 SVGAGI, per germline. V lost 1 base to trimming and J lost 5 bases, with 11 bases between them. The CDR3 coding sequence is TGTGCCAGCAGTTACTTCGGGGCGGGTGAGACCCAGTACTTC. Its protein is CASSYFGAGETQYF.

This rearrangement joins TRBV2 to TRBJ1-3; tentatively, D is TRBD1 (5 bases). The CDR3 covers 15 residues. Per the germline V gene, CDR1 is SNHLY and CDR2 is FYNNEI. V dropped 2 bases and J dropped 4 bases, with 12 bases sitting between them. DNA for the CDR3: TGTGCCAGCAGTGAAAAGGGACGTTTGGGAAACACCATATATTTT. Protein product: CASSEKGRLGNTIYF.

This sequence joins TRBV5-4 and TRBJ2-7, with TRBD1 matching over 9 bases. Germline V gene sequence: CDR1 SGHNT, CDR2 YYREEE (reference sequence). CDR3 length equals 14 residues. V lost 3 bases, J lost 4 bases, and 5 bases stayed unmatched. CDR3: CASSYRDRDYEQYF. DNA for the CDR3: TGTGCCAGCAGCTACCGGGACAGGGATTACGAGCAGTACTTC.

As for this clone: The sample has other DNA sequences that encode this CDR3 too. The V and J genes are TRBV9 and TRBJ2-6; D call uncertain. The V and J ends lost 2 bases and 2 bases respectively, with 5 bases between them. Germline-derived CDR1 and CDR2 are SGDLS and YYNGEE. The CDR3 has 14 residues. CDR3 DNA sequence: TGTGCCAGCAGCGTTGGTGCTGGGGCCAACGTCCTGACTTTC. It codes for CASSVGAGANVLTF. The full variable domain, in which reference TRBV9 and TRBJ2-6 provide the parts outside the CDR3, is DSGVTQTPKHLITATGQRVTLRCSPRSGDLSVYWYQQSLDQGLQFLIQYYNGEERAKGNILERFSAQQFPDLHSELNLSSLELGDSALYFCASSVGAGANVLTFGAGSRLTVL.

The V call is TRBV4-2, the J call TRBJ2-7, with a tentative D call TRBD2 (6 bases). The V end was cut by 5 bases, the J end by 6 bases, with 11 bases between. This CDR3 contains 12 residues. Germline loops: CDR1 LGHNA, CDR2 YNFKEQ. The CDR3 nucleotides are TGTGCCAGCAGCACGACAGCGGGCGAGCAGTACTTC. It is translated as CASSTTAGEQYF.